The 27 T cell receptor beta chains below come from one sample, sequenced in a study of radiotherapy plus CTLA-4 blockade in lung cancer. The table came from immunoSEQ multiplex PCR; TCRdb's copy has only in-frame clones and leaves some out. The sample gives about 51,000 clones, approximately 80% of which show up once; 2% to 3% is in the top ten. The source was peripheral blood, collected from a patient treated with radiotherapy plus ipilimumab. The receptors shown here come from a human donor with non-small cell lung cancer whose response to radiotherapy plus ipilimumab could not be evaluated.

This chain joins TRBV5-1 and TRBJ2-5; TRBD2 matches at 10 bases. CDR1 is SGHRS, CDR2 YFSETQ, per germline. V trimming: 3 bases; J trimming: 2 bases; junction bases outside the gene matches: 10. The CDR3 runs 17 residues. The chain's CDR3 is CASSSAWIAGGQETQYF. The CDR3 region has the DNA TGCGCCAGCAGCTCGGCTTGGATAGCGGGGGGACAAGAGACCCAGTACTTC.

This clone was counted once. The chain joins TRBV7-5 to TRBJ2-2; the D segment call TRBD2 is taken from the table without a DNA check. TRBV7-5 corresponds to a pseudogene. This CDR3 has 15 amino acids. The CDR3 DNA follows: TGTGCCACCCCAGACGGGAGTGGGGACACCGGGGAGCTGTTTTTT. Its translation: CATPDGSGDTGELFF.

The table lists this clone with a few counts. The CDR3 is CASSWVTGPSYEQYF. The DNA of the CDR3 is TGCGCCAGCAGCTGGGTAACAGGGCCCTCCTACGAGCAGTACTTC. The genes are TRBV5-1 and TRBJ2-7; perhaps TRBD1 as D (6 bases). Germline V gene lookup returns CDR1 SGHRS and CDR2 YFSETQ. The CDR3 contains 15 residues. Between the trimmed V and J ends, which lost 3 bases and 0 bases, there was a span of 13 bases.

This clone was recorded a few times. Written as DNA, the CDR3 is TGCGCCAGCAGCCCCTGGACAGGCCGCCGGGAAGCTTTCTTT. Amino acids: CASSPWTGRREAFF. The J gene is TRBJ1-1, the V gene TRBV5-1, with 7 bases that match TRBD1. The CDR3 extends over 14 amino acids. From germline, CDR1 is SGHRS and CDR2 YFSETQ. Trimming at V came to 4 bases and at J to 8 bases, leaving 11 bases not matched to a gene.

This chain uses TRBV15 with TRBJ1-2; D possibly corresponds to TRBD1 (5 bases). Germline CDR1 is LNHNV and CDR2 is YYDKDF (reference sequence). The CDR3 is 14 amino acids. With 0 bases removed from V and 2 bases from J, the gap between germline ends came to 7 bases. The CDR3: CATSRDGGNYGYTF. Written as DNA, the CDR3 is TGTGCCACCAGCAGAGACGGGGGGAACTATGGCTACACCTTC.

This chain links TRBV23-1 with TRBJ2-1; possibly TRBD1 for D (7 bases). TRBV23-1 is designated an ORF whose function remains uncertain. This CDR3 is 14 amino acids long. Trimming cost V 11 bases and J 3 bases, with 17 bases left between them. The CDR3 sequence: CALTRQGGYNEQFF. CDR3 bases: TGCGCCCTTACTCGACAGGGAGGCTACAATGAGCAGTTCTTC.

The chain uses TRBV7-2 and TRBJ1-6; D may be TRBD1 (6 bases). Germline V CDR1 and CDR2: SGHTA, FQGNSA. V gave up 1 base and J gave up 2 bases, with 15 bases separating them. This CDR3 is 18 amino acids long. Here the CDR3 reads CASSLGGHRGAYNSPLHF. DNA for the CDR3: TGTGCCAGCAGCTTAGGGGGACACCGAGGTGCCTATAATTCACCCCTCCACTTT.

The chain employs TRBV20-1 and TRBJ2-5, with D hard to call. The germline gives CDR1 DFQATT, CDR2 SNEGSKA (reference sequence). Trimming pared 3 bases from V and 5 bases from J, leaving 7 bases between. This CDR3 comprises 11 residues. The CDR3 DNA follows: TGCAGTGCTAGGGCAGTTGAGACCCAGTACTTC. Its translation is CSARAVETQYF.

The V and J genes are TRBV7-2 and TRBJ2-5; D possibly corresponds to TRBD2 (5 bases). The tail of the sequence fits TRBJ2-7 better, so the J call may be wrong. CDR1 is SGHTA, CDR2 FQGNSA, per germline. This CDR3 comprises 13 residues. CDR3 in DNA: TGTGCCAGCAGCCCGAGGGTTGCTTACGAGCAGTACTTC. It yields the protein CASSPRVAYEQYF.

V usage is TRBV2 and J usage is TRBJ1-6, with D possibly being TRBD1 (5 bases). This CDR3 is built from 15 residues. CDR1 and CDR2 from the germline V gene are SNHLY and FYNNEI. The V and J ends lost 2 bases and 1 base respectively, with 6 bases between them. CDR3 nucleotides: TGTGCCAGCAGTGAAAGACAGTCCTATAATTCACCCCTCCACTTT. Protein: CASSERQSYNSPLHF.

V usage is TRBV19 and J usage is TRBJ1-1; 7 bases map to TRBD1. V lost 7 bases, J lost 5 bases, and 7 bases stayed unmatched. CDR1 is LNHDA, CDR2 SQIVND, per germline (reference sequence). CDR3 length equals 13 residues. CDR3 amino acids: CASIDRVGTEAFF. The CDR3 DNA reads TGTGCCAGTATTGACAGGGTTGGAACTGAAGCTTTCTTT.

The chain's CDR3 is CASTGTYANTGELFF. The CDR3 DNA follows: TGCGCCAGCACAGGGACTTACGCGAACACCGGGGAGCTGTTTTTT. The V call is TRBV5-1, the J call TRBJ2-2; a weak D match, TRBD2 (6 bases). This CDR3 comprises 15 residues. The germline gives CDR1 SGHRS, CDR2 YFSETQ. The V end was cut by 6 bases, the J end by 0 bases, with 12 bases between.

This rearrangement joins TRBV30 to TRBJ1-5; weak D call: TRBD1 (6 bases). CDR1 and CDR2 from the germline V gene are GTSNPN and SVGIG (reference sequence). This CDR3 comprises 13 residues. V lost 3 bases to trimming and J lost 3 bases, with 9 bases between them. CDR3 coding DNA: TGTGCCTGGAGCAGGGGAATCAATCAGCCCCAGCATTTT. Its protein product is CAWSRGINQPQHF.

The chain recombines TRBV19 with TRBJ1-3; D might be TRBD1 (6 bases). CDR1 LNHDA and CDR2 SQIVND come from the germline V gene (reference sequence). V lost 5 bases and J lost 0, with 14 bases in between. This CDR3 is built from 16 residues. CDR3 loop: CASSGPGQNSGNTIYF. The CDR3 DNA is TGTGCCAGTAGTGGGCCTGGACAGAACTCTGGAAACACCATATATTTT.

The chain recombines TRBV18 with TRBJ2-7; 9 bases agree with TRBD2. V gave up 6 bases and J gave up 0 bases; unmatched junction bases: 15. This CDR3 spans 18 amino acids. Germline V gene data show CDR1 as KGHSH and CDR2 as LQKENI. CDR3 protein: CASSRNGVAGEISYEQYF. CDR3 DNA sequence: TGTGCCAGCTCCCGAAACGGGGTAGCGGGGGAAATCTCCTACGAGCAGTACTTC.

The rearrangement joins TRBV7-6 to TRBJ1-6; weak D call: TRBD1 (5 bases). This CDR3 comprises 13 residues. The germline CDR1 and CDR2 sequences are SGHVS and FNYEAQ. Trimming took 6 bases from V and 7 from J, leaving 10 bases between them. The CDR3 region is CASREGPNSPLHF. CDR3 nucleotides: TGTGCCAGCAGGGAGGGGCCGAATTCACCCCTCCACTTT.

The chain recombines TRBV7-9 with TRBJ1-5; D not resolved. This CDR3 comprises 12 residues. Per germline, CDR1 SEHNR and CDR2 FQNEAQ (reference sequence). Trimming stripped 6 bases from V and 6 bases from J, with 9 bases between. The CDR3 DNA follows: TGTGCCAGCAGTGACTTCAGTCAGCCCCAGCATTTT. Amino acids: CASSDFSQPQHF.

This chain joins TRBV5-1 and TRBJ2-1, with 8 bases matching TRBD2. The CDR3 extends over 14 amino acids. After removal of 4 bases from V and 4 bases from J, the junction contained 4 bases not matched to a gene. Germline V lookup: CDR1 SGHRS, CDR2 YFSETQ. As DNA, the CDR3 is TGCGCCAGCAGCGAGCCGGGGGGGTACAATGAGCAGTTCTTC. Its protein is CASSEPGGYNEQFF.

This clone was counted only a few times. As DNA, the CDR3 is TGTGCCACCCGGAAAGCTACAGGGAGCTCCTACGAGCAGTACTTC. This codes for CATRKATGSSYEQYF. This chain uses TRBV19 with TRBJ2-7; weak D call: TRBD1 (6 bases). Between the trimmed V and J ends, which lost 10 bases and 0 bases, there was a span of 19 bases. This CDR3 is built from 15 residues. The germline CDR1 and CDR2 sequences are LNHDA and SQIVND (reference sequence).

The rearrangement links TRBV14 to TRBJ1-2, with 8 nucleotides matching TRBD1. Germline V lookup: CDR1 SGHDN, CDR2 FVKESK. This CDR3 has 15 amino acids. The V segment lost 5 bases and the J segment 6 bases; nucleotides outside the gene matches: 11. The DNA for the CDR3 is TGTGCCAGCAGCAGCCAACGGACAGGGAATCATGGCTACACCTTC. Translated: CASSSQRTGNHGYTF.

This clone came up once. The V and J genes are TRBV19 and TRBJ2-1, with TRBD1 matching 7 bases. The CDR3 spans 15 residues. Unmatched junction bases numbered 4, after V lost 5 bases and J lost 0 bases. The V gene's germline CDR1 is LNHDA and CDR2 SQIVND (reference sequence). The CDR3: CASSVQGSSYNEQFF. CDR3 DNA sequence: TGTGCCAGTAGTGTACAGGGGAGCTCCTACAATGAGCAGTTCTTC.

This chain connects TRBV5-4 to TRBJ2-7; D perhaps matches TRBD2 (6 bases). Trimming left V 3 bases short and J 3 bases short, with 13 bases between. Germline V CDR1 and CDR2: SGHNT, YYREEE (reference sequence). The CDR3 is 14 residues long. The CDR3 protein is CASSSRELNYEQYF. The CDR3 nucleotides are TGTGCCAGCAGCTCTCGGGAGTTAAACTACGAGCAGTACTTC.

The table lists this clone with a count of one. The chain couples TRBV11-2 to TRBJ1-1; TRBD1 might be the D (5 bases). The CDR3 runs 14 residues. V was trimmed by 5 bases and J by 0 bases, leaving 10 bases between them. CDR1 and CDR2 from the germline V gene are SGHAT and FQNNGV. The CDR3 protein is CASSLGTMNTEAFF. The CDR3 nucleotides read TGTGCCAGCAGCCTCGGGACTATGAACACTGAAGCTTTCTTT.

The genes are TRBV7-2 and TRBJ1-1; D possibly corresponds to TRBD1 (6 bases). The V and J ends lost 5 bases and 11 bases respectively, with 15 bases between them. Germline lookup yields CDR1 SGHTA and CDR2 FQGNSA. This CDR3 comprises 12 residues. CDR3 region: CASSRDTLPAFF. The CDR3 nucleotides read TGTGCCAGCAGCCGGGACACCCTACCGGCTTTCTTT.

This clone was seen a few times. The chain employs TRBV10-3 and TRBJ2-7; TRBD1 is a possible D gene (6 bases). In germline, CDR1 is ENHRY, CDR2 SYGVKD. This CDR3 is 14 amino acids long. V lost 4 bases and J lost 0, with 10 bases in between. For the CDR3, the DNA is TGTGCCATCAGTGGGACAGCGAGCTCCTACGAGCAGTACTTC. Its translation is CAISGTASSYEQYF.

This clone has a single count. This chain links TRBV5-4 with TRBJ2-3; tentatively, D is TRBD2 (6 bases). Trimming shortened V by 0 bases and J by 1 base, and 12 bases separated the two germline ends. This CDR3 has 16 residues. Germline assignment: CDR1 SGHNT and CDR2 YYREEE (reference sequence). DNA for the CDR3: TGTGCCAGCAGCTTGGATCTGGGAGGAGGCACAGATACGCAGTATTTT. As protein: CASSLDLGGGTDTQYF.

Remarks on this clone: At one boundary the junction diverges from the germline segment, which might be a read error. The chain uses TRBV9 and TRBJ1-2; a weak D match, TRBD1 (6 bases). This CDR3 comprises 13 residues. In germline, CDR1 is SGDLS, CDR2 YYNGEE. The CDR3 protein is CASSLRLETGPIF. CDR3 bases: TGTGCCAGCAGCCTCCGCTTAGAGACAGGACCTATCTTC.